Below, 8 T cell receptor beta chains from the same sample are listed, as sequenced in a study of shared clonotypes between healthy human individuals. The assay was immunoSEQ multiplex PCR, and TCRdb's table has in-frame clones only and misses some. The sample holds about 2 million clones, approximately 94% seen once. Terminally differentiated effector memory CD45RA+ cells were left out of the naive CD8 fraction, which was CD45RO-negative and positively selected for CCR7. Sequenced: naive CD8+ T cells sorted from blood. These receptors all come from a man aged 18 to 30 in good health.

To note about this clone: This sample includes further DNA sequences coding for the same CDR3. The chain has TRBV4-1 and TRBJ1-3, with D uncertain. The CDR3 totals 15 residues. Germline V gene data show CDR1 as MGHRA and CDR2 as YSYEKL. V lost 0 bases and J 0 bases, leaving 6 bases between the germline ends. This CDR3 is CASSQEAASGNTIYF. The CDR3 bases are TGCGCCAGCAGCCAAGAGGCCGCCTCTGGAAACACCATATATTTT.

The chain employs TRBV6-1 and TRBJ2-2; D possibly matches TRBD1 or TRBD2 (5 bases each). The germline gives CDR1 MNHNS, CDR2 SASEGT. This CDR3 region has 15 residues. V was clipped by 4 bases and J by 3 bases, with 12 bases between them. CDR3 coding DNA: TGTGCCAGCAGTGTTGCAGGGCGGGACACCGGGGAGCTGTTTTTT. Translation gives CASSVAGRDTGELFF.

This CDR3 is CASRGTSGASTSFGEQYF. The CDR3 DNA follows: TGTGCCAGCAGGGGAACTAGCGGGGCTTCGACCTCCTTTGGCGAGCAGTACTTC. The V and J genes are TRBV11-2 and TRBJ2-7, with 10 bases aligning to TRBD2. CDR3 length: 18 residues. Germline loops: CDR1 SGHAT, CDR2 FQNNGV. J lost 6 bases, V lost 6 bases, and 20 bases had no gene match.

This clone was detected once. This chain links TRBV28 with TRBJ2-5; no definite D call. The CDR3 totals 12 residues. The V and J ends lost 4 bases and 1 base respectively, with 4 bases between them. Germline V gene lookup returns CDR1 MDHEN and CDR2 SYDVKM. Here the CDR3 reads CASSYPQETQYF. The CDR3 nucleotides read TGTGCCAGCAGTTATCCCCAAGAGACCCAGTACTTC.

V gene TRBV6-5 combines with J gene TRBJ1-1; D might be TRBD1 (5 bases). V was pared by 2 bases and J by 7 bases, with 17 bases between. The CDR3 length is 15 residues. Germline values: CDR1 MNHEY, CDR2 SVGAGI. DNA of the CDR3: TGTGCCAGCAGTTACGCTAGGGAAGGGGCGGATGAAGCTTTCTTT. It translates to CASSYAREGADEAFF.

The chain is built from TRBV19 and TRBJ1-6; 7 bases agree with TRBD1. CDR3 length equals 15 residues. Trimming removed 0 bases from V and 7 bases from J; junction bases left unmatched: 3. Germline CDR1 is LNHDA and CDR2 is SQIVND (reference sequence). The CDR3 DNA reads TGTGCCAGTAGTATAGATACAGGGGCGAATTCACCCCTCCACTTT. Residues: CASSIDTGANSPLHF.

This sequence joins TRBV6-5 and TRBJ1-2; D possibly corresponds to TRBD1 (5 bases). The CDR3 loop spans 15 amino acids. Germline loops: CDR1 MNHEY, CDR2 SVGAGI. The V end lost 2 bases, the J end lost 2 bases, and 12 bases lay between the germline ends. Here the CDR3 reads CASSYLPQANYGYTF. CDR3 bases: TGTGCCAGCAGTTACCTCCCACAGGCGAACTATGGCTACACCTTC.

This clone was seen once. This sequence joins TRBV7-9 and TRBJ1-4; D might be TRBD1 (6 bases). Trimming took 5 bases from V and 4 from J, leaving 14 bases between them. The CDR3 has 15 amino acids. Germline CDR1 reads SEHNR; CDR2 reads FQNEAQ (reference sequence). The CDR3: CASSQGTSDNEKLFF. CDR3 sequence (DNA): TGTGCCAGCAGCCAGGGGACTTCCGATAATGAAAAACTGTTTTTT.